This TCR beta chain originates from a study of shared clonotypes between healthy human individuals. Whole-study results and caveats: There were few donors, and this limited the genetic and exposure-history diversity represented. Larger estimated richness was generally seen in naive subsets than in memory subsets.

This clone was recorded only once. Its target is unknown. Deep-level running was used for the assay. Assay used: immunoSEQ multiplex PCR; TCRdb lists only in-frame clones, some missing. The repertoire holds over 800,000 clones, with 90% to 95% as singletons. CDR1 SGHRS and CDR2 YFSETQ come from the germline V gene. V dropped 4 bases and J dropped 6; count of bases not matched to a gene: 16. The CDR3 covers 20 residues. Only CD45RO-negative cells positively selected for CCR7 counted as naive CD8 cells, so terminally differentiated effector memory CD45RA+ cells were excluded. V usage is TRBV5-1 and J usage is TRBJ2-1, with 16 bases fitting TRBD2. This TCR was recovered from a man aged 25-45 years in good health. The specimen sequenced was naive CD8+ T cells sorted from blood. CDR3 sequence: CASSPIFPGLAGGPSNEQFF. The CDR3 nucleotides are TGCGCCAGCAGCCCAATATTTCCGGGACTAGCGGGAGGGCCCTCCAATGAGCAGTTCTTC. Drawing the rest from reference TRBV5-1 and TRBJ2-1, the complete variable domain is KAGVTQTPRYLIKTRGQQVTLSCSPISGHRSVSWYQQTPGQGLQFLFEYFSETQRNKGNFPGRFSGRQFSNSRSEMNVSTLELGDSALYLCASSPIFPGLAGGPSNEQFFGPGTRLTVL.